This T cell receptor beta chain was obtained from a study of blood T cell repertoires in COVID-19 (dated by TCRdb to the early 2020s). In the study overall: Collaborator samples came from the United States, Italy and Spain and covered acute and convalescent phases of COVID-19. Deeply sampled blood TCRbeta repertoires from subjects exposed to, actively infected with, or recovered from COVID-19 were included in the dataset. Samples came from the ongoing ImmuneRACE study (first 160 participants) plus 1,254 subjects from 6 global collaborators. Sample metadata almost always included a de-identified subject ID, COVID-19 status, age in years and sex. Where HLA class I and class II types were available, the types were taken from metadata supplied by the sample provider, not from assay-based typing. The material from the prospective study consisted of cDNA or gDNA derived from T cells, B-cell-depleted T cells, or PBMCs. The repertoires were made available in a free public database intended to serve as a resource for research on the immune response to SARS-CoV-2. Overall study results and their limits: Clinical and demographic metadata were provided uncurated, with the amount varying by source and participant.

Whole blood was collected in K2EDTA tubes by collaborating institutions according to the institutions' own protocols. For TCRbeta analysis, collaborators shipped samples in one of three forms: frozen whole blood, isolated PBMCs, or DNA extracted from either of those sample types. With regard to this clone: This receptor's antigen is unknown. No base quality values were provided; no much bigger clone lies one nucleotide off.

The immunoSEQ Assay, a bias-controlled multiplex PCR, was used to amplify TCRbeta CDR3 regions from genomic DNA. The authors processed their data as follows. Within the assay, amplification of reference gene primers was used to estimate how many nucleated cells each sample contained. To quantify the absolute abundance of each unique TCRbeta CDR3 rearrangement, sequence reads were collapsed and filtered. For each sample, productive Simpson clonality was calculated by taking the square root of Simpson's diversity index across productive rearrangements. TCRdb took this table from immuneACCESS and kept in-frame rearrangements with V and J called. Such tables lack part of the clones; where checked against another copy, unresolved V genes explain under half of the gap, and the rest is unexplained. V and J calls and clone size follow that table, whereas D and trimming were derived from the DNA. In this sample the table shows hundreds of thousands of clones, approximately 85% of which occur a single time. The ten largest clonotypes hold around 7.8% of the sample.

Per the germline V gene (reference sequence), LNHDA is the CDR1 and SQIVND is the CDR2. The CDR3 measures 14 amino acids from cysteine to phenylalanine. Solely the CDR3 DNA is kept, with 42 bases framed from the first base. At the junction V is shortened by 5 bases and J by 3 bases, with 13 bases in between. The clonotype was recovered from a human donor in a cohort sampled during active COVID-19. The sequence is built from TRBV19 and TRBJ1-1, with the identity of the D gene unclear. The specimen was peripheral blood. The encoded CDR3 is CASSPPDTYTEAFF. The DNA sequence is TGTGCCAGTAGTCCACCCGACACGTACACTGAAGCTTTCTTT.